This TCR beta chain was recorded in a study of cytomegalovirus exposure and HLA in healthy donors. The PCR used 60 Vbeta and 13 Jbeta primers. Sequencing used immunoSEQ multiplex PCR; TCRdb keeps in-frame clones, though not all of them. The table shows over 150,000 clones, with more than 70% occurring only once. CDR1 is SGDLS, CDR2 YYNGEE, per germline. The CDR3 is 14 residues long. Trimming cost V 2 bases and J 1 base, with 9 bases left between them. The study, taken as a whole, reports: Sequencing likely generated an artifact that appeared as a cluster of highly shared sequence variants.

Worth noting for this clone: Its target is not known.

All the people who gave samples were healthy bone marrow donors. This sequence joins TRBV9 and TRBJ1-1; D gene uncertain. The material sequenced was PBMCs. This receptor was taken from a woman in her thirties or forties in good health and CMV-seropositive. CDR3 sequence: CASSVDKANTEAFF. CDR3 nucleotide sequence: TGTGCCAGCAGCGTCGACAAGGCGAACACTGAAGCTTTCTTT.